The entry that follows covers one T cell receptor beta chain sequence. Its antigen is as yet unknown. The sample belongs to a study of CD8 T cells in ankylosing spondylitis. The study's findings and limits: Relatively scarce in peripheral blood, disease-linked clones were CD8+. Roughly eight highly homologous variants formed a TCR beta motif that appeared characteristic of ankylosing spondylitis blood. Earlier studies detected some motif variants in reactive arthritis synovial fluid and blood.

Quantitative 5'-RACE with molecular barcodes generated TCR beta libraries. TCRdb re-derived calls from the 5' RACE reads in MiXCR, one entry per CDR3 protein. The sample holds 390,000 or so distinct CDR3 sequences, more than 20% seen once. Trimming removed 0 bases from V and 5 bases from J, with 11 bases in between. Looked up from germline, CDR1 is SGHRS and CDR2 is YFSETQ. The CDR3 is 15 amino acids. This receptor was identified in a male donor with ankylosing spondylitis. The V call is TRBV5-1, the J call TRBJ2-2; the D gene is possibly TRBD2 (6 bases). Sequencing was carried out using blood, either unsorted or a sorted T cell fraction (not recorded which). This CDR3 is CASSLGPRGTGELFF. CDR3 sequence (DNA): TGCGCCAGCAGCTTGGGGCCCCGGGGGACCGGGGAGCTGTTTTTT.